This T cell receptor (beta chain) was documented in a study of Ad26.COV2.S vaccination and SARS-CoV-2 variants. Points from the study as a whole: With respect to non-spike TCR breadth, vaccine and placebo recipients were similar. Quantification of TCR breadth and depth may have yielded underestimates of total T cell responses.

The treatment: roughly 20 received Ad26.COV2.S at low or high dose, single or two shots; five or six received placebo; per-sample allocation not given. Samples analyzed were those drawn on day 63 after the first vaccine or placebo injection. This Boston cohort included adults aged 18-55 years. Its platform was an Ad26 vector, and its expressed antigen was Wuhan-strain SARS-CoV-2 spike. Germline V gene data show CDR1 as SGDLS and CDR2 as YYNGEE. This CDR3 has 15 residues. The J segment lost 7 bases and the V segment lost 3 bases, leaving 10 bases of the junction unmatched. Produced via immunoSEQ multiplex PCR; TCRdb's table is partial and in-frame only. The sample lists some 340,000 clones, around four fifths occurring once. On this clone: The antigen remains unidentified.

The chain combines TRBV9 with TRBJ1-2, with TRBD1 matching over 9 bases. The TCR comes from a person between 18 and 65 years old who received the Ad26.COV2.S COVID-19 vaccine or a placebo. Source: peripheral blood, taken in a trial of Ad26.COV2.S vaccine versus placebo. As DNA, the CDR3 is TGTGCCAGCAGCGCCAACACAGGGGGCGCCGGTGGCTACACCTTC. Its protein product is CASSANTGGAGGYTF.